Sample share makes the clone carrying this T cell receptor (beta chain) medium-sized (0.01 to 0.1%). Its cognate antigen is unknown. Germline-derived CDR1 and CDR2 are SGHRS and YFSETQ. The CDR3 is made up of 14 amino acids. V lost 2 bases to trimming and J lost 3 bases, with 8 bases between them. These data are taken from a study of OX40 agonist ivuxolimab in advanced cancers. At the level of the study: Hepatocellular carcinoma, melanoma, renal cell or head and neck cancer occurred in dose-escalation patients.

Here immunoSEQ multiplex PCR was the method, and the copy in TCRdb shows in-frame clones only, minus some. Here the sample spans 54,000 or so clones, 75% to 90% being singletons. Findings of the study overall: Averaged across samples, CD8+ T cells carried more expanded clones than CD4+ did.

This chain connects TRBV5-1 to TRBJ2-2; perhaps TRBD1 as D (5 bases). The sequenced sample was CD4+ or CD8+ T cells sorted from blood, obtained in a trial of the OX40 agonist ivuxolimab. This TCR was recovered from an adult with an advanced solid tumor such as melanoma, head and neck, liver or kidney cancer. CDR3 sequence: CASSLGVDTGELFF. Here the CDR3 DNA reads TGCGCCAGCAGCTTAGGGGTCGACACCGGGGAGCTGTTTTTT.